A single TCR beta chain is shown here with its context. Its antigen target is currently unknown. Per-nucleotide qualities are absent, and no much larger clonotype sits a single base away. Each collaborating institution followed its own protocols to collect whole blood in K2EDTA tubes. For TCRbeta analysis, collaborators shipped samples as frozen whole blood, isolated PBMCs, or DNA extracted from either of those sample types. TCRbeta CDR3 regions were amplified from genomic DNA by means of the immunoSEQ Assay, a bias-controlled multiplex PCR. In the paper's pipeline: The number of nucleated cells in each sample was estimated from the amplification of reference gene primers within the assay. Sequence reads were collapsed and filtered to measure the absolute abundance of every unique TCRbeta CDR3 rearrangement. For each sample, productive Simpson clonality was calculated as the square root of Simpson's diversity index across productive rearrangements. This immuneACCESS table, as held by TCRdb, lists in-frame sequences with V and J called but not all clones. Of the missing ones, under half trace to an unresolved V gene in checked studies; the others have no known cause. The V and J calls and clone size come from that table; D and trimming were worked out from the DNA. The sample table contains about 150,000 clones; only one count was recorded for approximately 84% of them. The ten most abundant clones make up roughly 2.6% of the sample.

The data belong to a study of blood T cell repertoires in COVID-19 (dated by TCRdb to the early 2020s). Concerning the study at large: The collaborator samples originated in the United States, Italy and Spain and spanned the acute and convalescent phases of COVID-19. Subjects who had been exposed to COVID-19, were actively infected with it, or had recovered from it provided the deeply sampled blood TCRbeta repertoires that made up the dataset. The samples were drawn from the first 160 participants of the ongoing ImmuneRACE study and from roughly 1,300 subjects provided by 6 global collaborators. Where available, HLA class I and class II types were obtained from metadata supplied by the sample provider rather than from assay-based typing. Sample metadata almost always included a de-identified subject ID, COVID-19 status, age in years and sex. A freely available public database, intended as a resource for researchers studying the immune response to SARS-CoV-2, is where the repertoires were released. The prospective study material was composed of cDNA or gDNA derived from T cells, B-cell-depleted T cells, or PBMCs. Results the study describes overall, beyond this receptor: How much clinical and demographic metadata was included differed by source and by participant, and the metadata was provided uncurated.

CDR3 length: 16 amino acids, cysteine to phenylalanine. The retained sequence is limited to the CDR3, 48 bases, with the frame set at the first base. Per the germline V gene, SGHTA is the CDR1 and FQGNSA is the CDR2. At the junction V is shortened by 1 base and J by 8 bases; bases outside the gene matches: 10. The sequence derives from a human donor with acute or convalescent COVID-19. The donor label of this sample is uncertain. The chain is encoded by TRBV7-2 joined to TRBJ2-2; TRBD2 aligns with 7 central bases. Source material: peripheral blood. Here the CDR3 is given as CASSLGPPGGGGELFF. The DNA is as follows: TGTGCCAGCAGCTTAGGGCCTCCGGGGGGTGGAGGGGAGCTGTTTTTT.